A few counts support the clone carrying this T cell receptor beta chain. The data stem from a study of T-cell reconstitution after alpha-beta-depleted transplantation in children. V was clipped by 3 bases and J by 0 bases, with 3 bases between them. Germline V lookup: CDR1 DFQATT, CDR2 SNEGSKA (reference sequence). There are 12 residues in the CDR3. Unique molecular identifiers were incorporated when the TCRbeta library was constructed. Via MiXCR, TCRdb re-called the PCR reads, giving one row per CDR3 protein. The sample gives about 500,000 distinct CDR3 sequences, less than 35% of which show up once; 2% to 2.5% is in the top ten.

This sequence joins TRBV20-1 and TRBJ2-1; no firm D call. The sequence derives from a human donor who donated a stem cell graft to a child with aplastic anemia. Specimen: PBMCs from the stem cell graft donor, collected from the stem cell graft. CDR3: CSASHSYNEQFF. The CDR3, as DNA: TGCAGTGCTAGCCACTCCTACAATGAGCAGTTCTTC.